This T cell receptor (beta chain) was profiled in a study of cytomegalovirus exposure and HLA in healthy donors. Findings of the study overall: Presence/absence analyses took donor sequencing depth as roughly uniform. It was likely that a cluster of highly shared sequence variants was a sequencing artifact. The authors listed roughly 150 TCR beta chains as cytomegalovirus-associated. Rarity marked most TCR sequences, yet some public TCRs occurred in many donors.

In regard to this clone: Antigen unknown.

The J segment lost 5 bases and the V segment lost 2 bases, leaving 5 bases of the junction unmatched. The CDR3 runs to 16 residues. Per the germline V gene, CDR1 is MNHNS and CDR2 is SASEGT. The PCR ran on 60 Vbeta and 13 Jbeta primers. The protocol was immunoSEQ multiplex PCR, while the TCRdb copy is restricted to in-frame clones and leaves out a portion. The data show under 200,000 clones, less than 90% seen once. This chain links TRBV6-1 with TRBJ2-2, with 10 positions matching TRBD2. Sequencing was carried out using PBMCs. This receptor was identified in a man under 40 in good health and CMV-seronegative. The CDR3: CASSEFIAGGTGELFF. DNA of the CDR3: TGTGCCAGCAGTGAATTTATAGCGGGGGGAACCGGGGAGCTGTTTTTT.